The T cell receptor (beta chain) under discussion was sequenced for a study of regulatory T cells in long-lasting Graves disease. The study's findings and limits: There were preferences for TRBV28, TRBJ1-2 and TRBJ2-5 in persistent disease.

The CDR3 consists of 15 residues. V was clipped by 7 bases and J by 10 bases; unmatched bases: 11. CDR1 MNHNS and CDR2 SASEGT come from the germline V gene. CDR3-region Arm-PCR and iRepertoire HTBI primers produced the TCR beta libraries. MiXCR was run by TCRdb on the multiplex PCR reads, yielding one entry per CDR3 protein. The sample carries 450,000 or so distinct CDR3 sequences, around 21% recorded once. The time point here: persistent/refractory GD, antithyroid drugs over 5 years with positive TRAb. PBMC RNA was the source of the TCR library. Worth noting for this clonotype: The target antigen is unknown.

The TCR comes from a female donor with Graves disease. The chain carries TRBV6-1 and TRBJ2-1; 12 nucleotides agree with TRBD1. The sequencing here drew on peripheral blood mononuclear cells (PBMCs), taken when the disease was refractory, from a patient treated with antithyroid drugs. Here the CDR3 DNA reads TGTGCCAGCACCCAGGGGGACAGGGGGCCGTCAGAGCAGTTCTTC. Residues: CASTQGDRGPSEQFF.